These 8 T cell receptor beta chains share one sample of origin, sequenced in a study of CD8 T cells in Susac syndrome (dated by TCRdb to about 2019). Library generation was performed with the immunoSEQ multiplex PCR assay. RNA was extracted using the RNeasy kit, and roughly 0.5 to 1 microgram was reverse transcribed with random hexamers. TCRdb trimmed the raw reads at Q25, called clones with MiXCR and kept productive beta chains. Every CDR3 protein is listed once, alongside the most common genes and DNA of its rows. In all, the sample holds a few hundred thousand distinct CDR3 sequences, and nearly 97% of those were seen once. The ten largest clones add up to 0.085% to 0.1% of the sample. Sample: CD4+ T cells from PBMCs. All receptors come from a human donor with multiple sclerosis.

The chain carries TRBV29-1 and TRBJ2-1, with a tentative D call TRBD2 (5 bases). The V and J ends lost 7 bases and 3 bases respectively, with 13 bases between them. Germline CDR1 and CDR2: SQVTM and ANQGSEA. The CDR3 loop spans 13 amino acids. The CDR3 loop reads CSAAVSDYNEQFF. The CDR3 DNA reads as TGCAGCGCAGCGGTGTCGGACTACAATGAGCAGTTCTTC.

Only one count was recorded for this clonotype. This chain joins TRBV18 and TRBJ1-5; D is unresolved. Trimming stripped 3 bases from V and 6 bases from J, with 18 bases between. CDR3 length: 16 amino acids. The germline gives CDR1 KGHSH, CDR2 LQKENI. The CDR3 region is CASSPQPRSGRQPQHF. The CDR3 DNA is TGTGCCAGCTCACCCCAACCTAGGTCGGGTCGTCAGCCCCAGCATTTT. Drawing the rest from reference TRBV18 and TRBJ1-5, the complete variable domain is NAGVMQNPRHLVRRRGQEARLRCSPMKGHSHVYWYRQLPEEGLKFMVYLQKENIIDESGMPKERFSAEFPKEGPSILRIQQVVRGDSAAYFCASSPQPRSGRQPQHFGDGTRLSIL.

V usage is TRBV7-8 and J usage is TRBJ2-5; maybe TRBD2 (6 bases). The CDR3 spans 14 residues. With 1 base removed from V and 4 bases from J, the gap between germline ends came to 10 bases. Germline V gene data show CDR1 as SGHVS and CDR2 as FQNEAQ. CDR3 residues: CASSLDWGGETQYF. CDR3 nucleotide sequence: TGTGCCAGCAGCTTAGATTGGGGAGGAGAGACCCAGTACTTC.

This rearrangement joins TRBV20-1 to TRBJ1-6; D is ambiguous. Trimming took 6 bases from V and 6 from J, leaving 9 bases between them. This CDR3 has 12 residues. Germline V lookup: CDR1 DFQATT, CDR2 SNEGSKA (reference sequence). The CDR3 bases are TGCAGTGCGCAGAGCTCTAATTCACCCCTCCACTTT. This sequence encodes CSAQSSNSPLHF.

The chain links TRBV20-1 to TRBJ2-5; 8 bases agree with TRBD1. This CDR3 region has 11 residues. Looked up from germline, CDR1 is DFQATT and CDR2 is SNEGSKA (reference sequence). With V trimmed by 4 bases and J by 5 bases, 0 bases remained unmatched. This chain's CDR3 is CSATGGETQYF. In DNA form, the CDR3 reads TGCAGTGCTACAGGGGGCGAGACCCAGTACTTC.

The rearrangement uses TRBV12-3 or TRBV12-4 and TRBJ2-1, with 12 bases lining up with TRBD2. The CDR3 length is 14 residues. The ends lost 8 bases at V and 3 bases at J; junction bases unmatched: 2. The CDR3 DNA reads TGTGCCAGCCTAGCGGGGGGGATCTACAATGAGCAGTTCTTC. Its protein is CASLAGGIYNEQFF.

The gene calls are TRBV7-9 and TRBJ1-1, with D hard to call. The CDR3 has 12 residues. Germline-derived CDR1 and CDR2 are SEHNR and FQNEAQ (reference sequence). V shed 6 bases and J shed 4 bases, with 9 bases lying between them. This CDR3 is CASRNLATEAFF. In DNA, the CDR3 is TGTGCCAGCAGAAACTTGGCCACTGAAGCTTTCTTT.

For the CDR3, the DNA is TGTGCCAGCAGGCGACAGAGCGAGCAGTACTTC. Its translation: CASRRQSEQYF. The rearrangement joins TRBV6-5 to TRBJ2-7; D might be TRBD1 (5 bases). Germline V gene sequence: CDR1 MNHEY, CDR2 SVGAGI. The length of the CDR3 is 11 residues. Trimming removed 6 bases at V and 6 bases at J, with 9 bases between.